Below are 21 T cell receptor beta chains sequenced from a single sample in a study of OX40 agonist ivuxolimab in advanced cancers. The table came from immunoSEQ multiplex PCR; TCRdb's copy has only in-frame clones and leaves some out. The data contain about 35,000 clones, 80% to 95% of them singletons. The sequencing used CD4+ or CD8+ T cells sorted from blood, collected in a trial of the OX40 agonist ivuxolimab. These receptors were taken from an adult with an advanced solid tumor such as melanoma, head and neck, liver or kidney cancer.

This clone was detected only a few times. The gene calls are TRBV4-1 and TRBJ1-5; D call uncertain. Trimming left V 1 base short and J 5 bases short, with 12 bases between. The length of the CDR3 is 15 residues. Germline CDR1 MGHRA, CDR2 YSYEKL. Here the CDR3 reads CASSQGGGWDQPQHF. DNA of the CDR3: TGCGCCAGCAGCCAAGGAGGCGGTTGGGATCAGCCCCAGCATTTT.

The V and J genes are TRBV5-6 and TRBJ1-5; D unresolved. Germline CDR1 reads SGHDT; CDR2 reads YYEEEE. Trimming pared 0 bases from V and 4 bases from J, leaving 11 bases between. The CDR3 covers 15 residues. This CDR3 is CASSLGPGGNQPQHF. CDR3 DNA: TGTGCCAGCAGCTTGGGCCCAGGAGGTAATCAGCCCCAGCATTTT. The full variable domain, rest sourced from reference TRBV5-6 and TRBJ1-5, is DAGVTQSPTHLIKTRGQQVTLRCSPKSGHDTVSWYQQALGQGPQFIFQYYEEEERQRGNFPDRFSGHQFPNYSSELNVNALLLGDSALYLCASSLGPGGNQPQHFGDGTRLSIL.

This rearrangement joins TRBV28 to TRBJ2-5, with TRBD2 identical over 8 bases. CDR3 length: 15 amino acids. V gave up 6 bases and J gave up 4 bases; unmatched junction bases: 10. Germline lookup yields CDR1 MDHEN and CDR2 SYDVKM. The CDR3 nucleotides are TGTGCCAGCAGCCCTGGGACTAGATTGCGAGAGACCCAGTACTTC. Protein product: CASSPGTRLRETQYF.

The rearrangement links TRBV21-1 to TRBJ2-1. TRBV21-1 is described as a pseudogene. This CDR3 has 17 residues. CDR3 residues: CASRNAPGPRGYDEQFF. The DNA of the CDR3 is TGTGCCAGCAGGAACGCCCCGGGACCCCGAGGGTACGATGAGCAGTTCTTC.

The chain carries TRBV10-1 and TRBJ2-1, with a possible D match to TRBD2 (6 bases). The CDR3 has 16 residues. CDR1 is WNHNN, CDR2 SYGVQD, per germline (reference sequence). Deletions cut 2 bases from V and 2 bases from J, with 13 bases between. CDR3 loop: CASSETLGGAYNEQFF. The CDR3 DNA follows: TGCGCCAGCAGTGAGACCCTTGGAGGGGCCTACAATGAGCAGTTCTTC.

The V gene is TRBV9, the J gene TRBJ2-7, with D possibly TRBD1 on 5 matching bases. The CDR3 loop spans 14 amino acids. Trimming pared 4 bases from V and 1 base from J, leaving 12 bases between. Germline assignment: CDR1 SGDLS and CDR2 YYNGEE. CDR3 protein: CASSPRQSSYEQYF. The DNA for the CDR3 is TGTGCCAGCAGCCCCCGACAGAGTTCCTACGAGCAGTACTTC.

The chain carries TRBV2 and TRBJ2-5, with a weak D call TRBD2 (6 bases). Trimming cost V 0 bases and J 8 bases, with 19 bases left between them. The CDR3 is 16 amino acids. CDR1 is SNHLY, CDR2 FYNNEI, per germline. CDR3 region: CASSEAEAGWRGTQYF. CDR3 sequence (DNA): TGTGCCAGCAGTGAAGCGGAGGCAGGATGGCGGGGAACCCAGTACTTC.

The chain carries TRBV6-1 and TRBJ2-1; either TRBD1 or TRBD2 may fit D (5 bases each). CDR3 length: 16 amino acids. Germline V gene data show CDR1 as MNHNS and CDR2 as SASEGT. The V and J ends lost 0 bases and 8 bases respectively, with 17 bases between them. The CDR3: CASSEAIRDLWDEQFF. Written as DNA, the CDR3 is TGTGCCAGCAGTGAAGCAATCCGGGACCTTTGGGATGAGCAGTTCTTC.

This chain joins TRBV4-1 and TRBJ1-1; D unclear. The ends were cut back, 2 bases at V and 1 base at J, with 14 bases in the middle. Per the germline V gene, CDR1 is MGHRA and CDR2 is YSYEKL. This CDR3 region has 16 residues. The CDR3 spells CASSQKGEGKNTEAFF. The CDR3 DNA is TGCGCCAGCAGCCAAAAAGGAGAAGGGAAGAACACTGAAGCTTTCTTT.

The chain couples TRBV27 to TRBJ2-1; 11 bases fit TRBD1. V dropped 6 bases and J dropped 0; count of bases not matched to a gene: 13. The germline CDR1 and CDR2 sequences are MNHEY and SMNVEV (reference sequence). CDR3 length: 19 amino acids. The CDR3 region has the DNA TGTGCCAGCAGCCTAGGGACAGGGGGACTTCATCCCTCCTACAATGAGCAGTTCTTC. It specifies CASSLGTGGLHPSYNEQFF.

A word on this clone: Germline is not matched at one junction end, which may reflect a read error. The chain combines TRBV19 with TRBJ2-5; D is unclear. The J call could be wrong; TRBJ2-7 is a better fit for the DNA end. Germline CDR1 and CDR2: LNHDA and SQIVND (reference sequence). The CDR3 length is 13 residues. CDR3 nucleotides: TGTGCCAGTAGCATAGGGCTGAACTACGAGCAGTACTTC. This sequence encodes CASSIGLNYEQYF.

J is TRBJ1-5 and V is TRBV7-8; no reliable D call. CDR3 length equals 16 residues. The germline V gene encodes CDR1 SGHVS and CDR2 FQNEAQ. Trimming removed 4 bases from V and 1 base from J, with 14 bases in between. The CDR3 spells CASSSTGIGSNQPQHF. The DNA of the CDR3 is TGTGCCAGCAGCTCTACCGGGATCGGGAGCAATCAGCCCCAGCATTTT. The complete variable domain, with remaining parts taken from reference TRBV7-8 and TRBJ1-5, reads GAGVSQSPRYKVAKRGQDVALRCDPISGHVSLFWYQQALGQGPEFLTYFQNEAQLDKSGLPSDRFFAERPEGSVSTLKIQRTQQEDSAVYLCASSSTGIGSNQPQHFGDGTRLSIL.

J is TRBJ2-2 and V is TRBV4-3, with D perhaps TRBD2 (5 bases). This CDR3 comprises 16 residues. Trimming shortened V by 4 bases and J by 0 bases, and 12 bases separated the two germline ends. Germline CDR1 and CDR2: LGHNA and YSLEER. CDR3 coding DNA: TGCGCCAGCAGCCCCGAAGTACTAGCGAACACCGGGGAGCTGTTTTTT. It translates to CASSPEVLANTGELFF.

CDR3 amino acids: CASSPSGHQSTDTQYF. Here the CDR3 DNA reads TGTGCCAGCAGCCCCTCGGGGCACCAAAGCACAGATACGCAGTATTTT. The rearrangement joins TRBV11-2 to TRBJ2-3, with D possibly called TRBD1 or TRBD2 (5 bases each). Germline values: CDR1 SGHAT, CDR2 FQNNGV. This CDR3 has 16 amino acids. With 5 bases removed from V and 0 bases from J, the gap between germline ends came to 15 bases.

The chain combines TRBV27 with TRBJ2-3; weak D call: TRBD2 (6 bases). V shed 2 bases and J shed 6 bases, with 15 bases lying between them. Germline V CDR1 and CDR2: MNHEY, SMNVEV (reference sequence). CDR3 size: 15 residues. The CDR3 nucleotides are TGTGCCAGCAGTTTACGGGCGGGATGGTTTGATACGCAGTATTTT. Translating gives CASSLRAGWFDTQYF.

The chain joins TRBV19 to TRBJ2-1, with 7 nucleotides matching TRBD1. The CDR3 is 12 residues long. The junction had 3 bases not matched to a gene; V was cut back by 10 bases and J by 3 bases. Germline values: CDR1 LNHDA, CDR2 SQIVND (reference sequence). CDR3 DNA: TGTGCCACCAGGACAGGCTACAATGAGCAGTTCTTC. Its translation: CATRTGYNEQFF.

This clone is a singleton in its sample. The chain is built from TRBV15 and TRBJ2-2; 7 bases agree with TRBD2. V lost 5 bases to trimming and J lost 1 base; unmatched junction nucleotides: 4. The germline gives CDR1 LNHNV, CDR2 YYDKDF (reference sequence). The CDR3 consists of 15 residues. The CDR3 region is CATSRQRENTGELFF. The CDR3, as DNA: TGTGCCACCAGCCGCCAGCGGGAGAACACCGGGGAGCTGTTTTTT.

This clone appeared a single time. This chain links TRBV6-6 with TRBJ1-1; D is unresolved. The CDR3 has 13 amino acids. Germline V gene data show CDR1 as MNHNY and CDR2 as SVGAGI (reference sequence). V was shortened by 3 bases and J by 11 bases, with 16 bases between the two germline ends. The CDR3 sequence is CASSYRYEKGAFF. The CDR3 DNA is TGTGCCAGCAGTTATCGATATGAAAAAGGGGCTTTCTTT.

Of note for this clone: At the DNA level, this CDR3 is encoded by other sequences in the same sample as well. CDR3: CASSVGDSNYGYTF. CDR3 in DNA: TGTGCCAGCAGCGTAGGTGACAGCAACTATGGCTACACCTTC. The chain joins TRBV9 to TRBJ1-2, with D tentatively TRBD1 (5 bases). The CDR3 runs to 14 residues. Germline loops: CDR1 SGDLS, CDR2 YYNGEE. Trimming removed 0 bases at V and 2 bases at J, with 8 bases between.

This clone was detected a few times. The chain recombines TRBV13 with TRBJ2-7, with 10 bases aligning to TRBD2. Germline trimming cut 4 bases from V and 0 bases from J; bases unmatched to any gene: 3. The CDR3 has 15 residues. Germline CDR1 is PRHDT and CDR2 is FYEKMQ (reference sequence). This CDR3 is CASSSGTSVSYEQYF. In DNA form, the CDR3 reads TGTGCCAGCAGCTCCGGGACTAGCGTCTCCTACGAGCAGTACTTC.

The genes are TRBV7-2 and TRBJ1-2; D gene uncertain. CDR3 size: 14 residues. Per germline, CDR1 SGHTA and CDR2 FQGNSA. The V and J ends lost 3 bases and 3 bases respectively, with 11 bases between them. The CDR3 DNA is TGTGCCAGCAGCTTCGGGTGGGAAGACTATGGCTACACCTTC. Translating it yields CASSFGWEDYGYTF.